This passage covers 5 T cell receptor beta chains from one sample sequenced in a study of T cell changes during pregnancy in multiple sclerosis. TCRdb keeps only in-frame clones here, not all; method: immunoSEQ multiplex PCR. Found here are tens of thousands of clones, just under 95% of them singletons; the top ten hold more than 0.9%. Sequenced here: peripheral blood, sampled in the first trimester of pregnancy. These receptors were collected from a female donor with multiple sclerosis, enrolled in a pregnancy study.

A remark on this clone: A much larger clone differs by one base, so this may be a read error. The J gene is TRBJ1-1, the V gene TRBV29-1; the D is unclear. Germline CDR1 SQVTM, CDR2 ANQGSEA. The CDR3 is made up of 10 amino acids. This chain's CDR3 is CSVKNSEAFF. The CDR3 DNA reads as TGCAGCGTCAAGAACTCTGAAGCTTTCTTT. Together with reference TRBV29-1 and TRBJ1-1, the CDR3 gives the full variable domain: SAVISQKPSRDICQRGTSLTIQCQVDSQVTMMFWYRQQPGQSLTLIATANQGSEATYESGFVIDKFPISRPNLTFSTLTVSNMSPEDSSIYLCSVKNSEAFFGQGTRLTVV.

The J gene is TRBJ2-5, the V gene TRBV28, with 7 nucleotides matching TRBD2. Germline trimming cut 8 bases from V and 0 bases from J; bases unmatched to any gene: 3. The CDR3 runs to 13 residues. Germline CDR1 and CDR2: MDHEN and SYDVKM. The CDR3 is CASWGGYQETQYF. CDR3 coding DNA: TGTGCCAGCTGGGGGGGGTACCAAGAGACCCAGTACTTC.

This chain connects TRBV5-4 to TRBJ1-2; the D is unclear. CDR3 length equals 14 residues. Germline assignment: CDR1 SGHNT and CDR2 YYREEE (reference sequence). With 0 bases removed from V and 0 bases from J, the gap between germline ends came to 6 bases. The CDR3 nucleotides read TGTGCCAGCAGCTTGGGCCAGGCTAACTATGGCTACACCTTC. Its protein is CASSLGQANYGYTF.

The chain employs TRBV15 and TRBJ1-1; D may be TRBD1 (5 bases). V gave up 1 base and J gave up 5 bases, with 14 bases separating them. This CDR3 comprises 15 residues. CDR1 LNHNV and CDR2 YYDKDF come from the germline V gene (reference sequence). CDR3: CATSRGAAGPTEAFF. The DNA for the CDR3 is TGTGCCACCAGCAGAGGGGCAGCAGGGCCGACTGAAGCTTTCTTT. Using reference TRBV15 and TRBJ1-1 for the parts outside the CDR3, the full variable domain is DAMVIQNPRYQVTQFGKPVTLSCSQTLNHNVMYWYQQKSSQAPKLLFHYYDKDFNNEADTPDNFQSRRPNTSFCFLDIRSPGLGDTAMYLCATSRGAAGPTEAFFGQGTRLTVV.

This clone was recorded only once. The chain uses TRBV30 and TRBJ1-4; no reliable D call. The CDR3 contains 14 residues. Trimming left V 6 bases short and J 0 bases short, with 11 bases between. Per germline, CDR1 GTSNPN and CDR2 SVGIG (reference sequence). CDR3 loop: CACVSTSTNEKLFF. The CDR3 coding sequence is TGTGCCTGTGTCTCAACTTCAACTAATGAAAAACTGTTTTTT. Using reference TRBV30 and TRBJ1-4 for the parts outside the CDR3, the full variable domain is SQTIHQWPATLVQPVGSPLSLECTVEGTSNPNLYWYRQAAGRGLQLLFYSVGIGQISSEVPQNLSASRPQDRQFILSSKKLLLSDSGFYLCACVSTSTNEKLFFGSGTQLSVL.